Listed below are T cell receptor beta chains from one sample, sequenced in a study of CD8 T cells in Susac syndrome. TCRdb re-called the immunoSEQ multiplex PCR reads through MiXCR, storing one row per CDR3 protein. The data show approximately 100,000 distinct CDR3 sequences, roughly 96% seen once. Material: CD4+ T cells from PBMCs. Source of these receptors: a human donor in good health. Each CDR3 is given with its conserved first and last residue. D genes are given only for firm matches. The size of a clone is reported for some rows only, either as once, few or many, or as a class for expanded clones.

V gene	D gene	J gene	clone size	CDR3 DNA	CDR3 protein
TRBV29-1	.	TRBJ2-7	.	TGCAGCGTTGTACAGGGAGGAAACGAGCAGTACTTC	CSVVQGGNEQYF
TRBV29-1	.	TRBJ1-3	.	TGCAGCGTTGAAACGGAGACACTTGGAAACACCATATATTTT	CSVETETLGNTIYF
TRBV6-5	.	TRBJ1-1	.	TGTGCCAGCAGTAAGGAACGGGGTGAAGCTTTCTTT	CASSKERGEAFF
TRBV6-1	.	TRBJ2-3	.	TGTGCCAGCAGTCCCCCCGGGATTAGGACTCCGACCACAGATACGCAGTATTTT	CASSPPGIRTPTTDTQYF
TRBV9	.	TRBJ2-7	once	TGTGCCAGCAGCGCCGGGAGTCAGGCGTGGCAGTACTTC	CASSAGSQAWQYF
TRBV2	TRBD1	TRBJ1-6	.	TGTGCCAGCAGTGTTAGCACAGGGGGTAATTCACCCCTCCACTTT	CASSVSTGGNSPLHF
TRBV2	.	TRBJ1-2	.	TGTGCCAGCACCGAACGGCAGGCGATAGCTAACTATGGCTACACCTTC	CASTERQAIANYGYTF
TRBV29-1	.	TRBJ2-5	.	TGCAGCGGAACCCAAGAGACCCAGTACTTC	CSGTQETQYF
TRBV6-5	.	TRBJ2-1	.	TGTGCCAGCAGTTACTCGATCGCCGAGTATGAGCAGTTCTTC	CASSYSIAEYEQFF
TRBV7-6	TRBD2	TRBJ2-2	.	TGTGCCAGCAGCTCCTTGACTAGCGGGAGGGGCACCGGGGAGCTGTTTTTT	CASSSLTSGRGTGELFF
TRBV30	TRBD1	TRBJ1-6	.	TGTGCCTGGAGGGTCCAGGGGACAGTCGCTTCACCCCTCCACTTT	CAWRVQGTVASPLHF
TRBV3-1	TRBD2	TRBJ2-3	.	TGTGCCAGCAGCCAAGATCATTGGGCTAGCGGGGGAACAGATACGCAGTATTTT	CASSQDHWASGGTDTQYF
TRBV9	.	TRBJ2-5	.	TGTGCCAGCAGCGTAGCCGGGGTGGAGACCCAGTACTTC	CASSVAGVETQYF
TRBV6-5	TRBD2	TRBJ2-7	.	TGTGCCAGCAGTTACTCGACTCGGACTAGCGGGAGTGAGCAGTACTTC	CASSYSTRTSGSEQYF
TRBV7-2	.	TRBJ1-4	.	TGTGCCAGCAGCCCCGCAACTAATGAAAAACTGTTTTTT	CASSPATNEKLFF
TRBV6-5	TRBD1	TRBJ1-1	.	TGTGCCAGCACCCACAGGGACAGGGGCGCTGAAGCTTTCTTT	CASTHRDRGAEAFF
TRBV2	.	TRBJ1-2	.	TGTGCCAGCAGTGACCAGGGGATCTATGGCTACACCTTC	CASSDQGIYGYTF
TRBV7-2	.	TRBJ2-3	.	TGTGCCAGCACCTCTTCCCGCGGTCTTACAGATACGCAGTATTTT	CASTSSRGLTDTQYF
TRBV30	.	TRBJ1-1	once	TGTGCCTGGAGTCCTCCATGGGGGGGGTACACTGAAGCTTTCTTT	CAWSPPWGGYTEAFF
TRBV28	.	TRBJ1-2	.	TGTGCCAGCAGGCCGGTTAACTATGGCTACACCTTC	CASRPVNYGYTF
TRBV12-3/TRBV12-4	TRBD2	TRBJ2-3	.	TGTGCCAGCAGTCCTAGCGGGAGCACAGATACGCAGTATTTT	CASSPSGSTDTQYF
TRBV2	TRBD2	TRBJ2-1	.	TGTGCCAGCACTCGGGAGGGCACTTACAATGAGCAGTTCTTC	CASTREGTYNEQFF
TRBV30	TRBD1	TRBJ2-2	.	TGTGCCTGGGTGGACAGGGCGCCCGACGGGGAGCTGTTTTTT	CAWVDRAPDGELFF
TRBV30	.	TRBJ1-2	.	TGTGCCTGGAGTCACAAAGGGACGTCGGGCTACACCTTC	CAWSHKGTSGYTF
TRBV7-2	.	TRBJ2-7	.	TGTGCCAGCAACCGAAAAGGGGAAGGTTACGAGCAGTACTTC	CASNRKGEGYEQYF
TRBV19	.	TRBJ2-4	.	TGTGCCAGTAGTCTACGACTAGGGATTCAGTACTTC	CASSLRLGIQYF
TRBV27	TRBD2	TRBJ2-4	.	TGTGCCAGCAGCGGGGGGACTAGCGGTCCGGGGATAGCCAAAAACATTCAGTACTTC	CASSGGTSGPGIAKNIQYF
TRBV29-1	TRBD2	TRBJ2-5	.	TGCAGCGTTGGGGGAACTAGCGGGAGACAAGAGACCCAGTACTTC	CSVGGTSGRQETQYF
TRBV24-1	TRBD1	TRBJ2-2	.	TGTGCCACCAGTGATGCCCGGACAGGGAACACCGGGGAGCTGTTTTTT	CATSDARTGNTGELFF
TRBV20-1	TRBD2	TRBJ2-7	.	TGCAGTGCTAGGGTCCGACTAGCGGGGAGCTACGAGCAGTACTTC	CSARVRLAGSYEQYF
TRBV4-1	.	TRBJ2-3	.	TGCGCCAGCAGCCAACTTACAGGAGCAGATACGCAGTATTTT	CASSQLTGADTQYF
TRBV5-1	TRBD2	TRBJ2-7	.	TGCGCCAGCAGCAGTACTAGCGGGAGTTTCTACGAGCAGTACTTC	CASSSTSGSFYEQYF
TRBV18	.	TRBJ2-5	.	TGTGCCAGCTCACCGGGACCCGCTAAAGAGACCCAGTACTTC	CASSPGPAKETQYF
TRBV28	.	TRBJ2-1	.	TGTGCCACACAGGGTTACAATGAGCAGTTCTTC	CATQGYNEQFF
TRBV5-6	.	TRBJ2-3	.	TGTGCCAGCAGCCCGGGACCGAGCACAGATACGCAGTATTTT	CASSPGPSTDTQYF
TRBV27	.	TRBJ1-6	.	TGTGCCAGCAGTTTATCTGGGTTCAATTCACCCCTCCACTTT	CASSLSGFNSPLHF
TRBV6-6	TRBD1	TRBJ1-2	.	TGTGCCAGCAGTCCTCTGACAGGGGCGGCCGGCTATGGCTACACCTTC	CASSPLTGAAGYGYTF
TRBV3-1	.	TRBJ2-5	.	TGTGCCAGCAGCCAAGATCTGGCTACGCCGGGGACCCAGTACTTC	CASSQDLATPGTQYF
TRBV2	.	TRBJ2-2	.	.	CASSAKHLRAGELFF
TRBV29-1	.	TRBJ1-2	.	TGCAGTGCATACAGGGTCAACTATGGCTACACCTTC	CSAYRVNYGYTF
TRBV7-2	.	TRBJ1-3	.	TGTGCCAGCAGCCCAGTTTGGGGGGCAGGTGGAAACACCATATATTTT	CASSPVWGAGGNTIYF
TRBV12-3/TRBV12-4	.	TRBJ1-6	.	TGTGCCAGCTCGCACTCGAGCTCCTATAATTCACCCCTCCACTTT	CASSHSSSYNSPLHF
TRBV6-2/TRBV6-3	.	TRBJ1-2	.	TGTGCCAGCAGTTACTCGATCATTTACTATGGCTACACCTTC	CASSYSIIYYGYTF
TRBV12-3/TRBV12-4	.	TRBJ2-5	.	TGTGCCAGCAGTTTACCCTGGGCGGGGTCCCAAGAGACCCAGTACTTC	CASSLPWAGSQETQYF
TRBV9	.	TRBJ2-5	.	TGTGCCAGCAGCGTAGATGATGAGACCCAGTACTTC	CASSVDDETQYF
TRBV20-1	.	TRBJ2-1	.	TGCAGTGCTAGAGGGAGCAATGAGCAGTTCTTC	CSARGSNEQFF
TRBV10-3	.	TRBJ1-1	.	TGTGCCATCAGCCGCGGGGGAGTCGAAGCTTTCTTT	CAISRGGVEAFF
TRBV3-1	TRBD2	TRBJ2-5	.	TGTGCCAGCAGCCGAGGACTAGCGGAAGAGACCCAGTACTTC	CASSRGLAEETQYF
TRBV7-2	.	TRBJ1-4	.	TGTGCCAGCAGCTCCGGGCCCCGGCAGACGGGTGAAAAACTGTTTTTT	CASSSGPRQTGEKLFF
TRBV5-6	.	TRBJ1-4	.	TGTGCCAGCAGCTTGGGCTGGACAGCTCATGAAAAACTGTTTTTT	CASSLGWTAHEKLFF
TRBV19	.	TRBJ1-1	.	TGTGCCAGTGGCGTAGGCACTGAAGCTTTCTTT	CASGVGTEAFF
TRBV12-3/TRBV12-4	.	TRBJ1-5	.	TGTGCCAGCAGCGAAAACCTCGCCCAGCATTTT	CASSENLAQHF
TRBV3-1	TRBD2	TRBJ2-1	.	TGTGCCAGCAGCCGTCCTAGCGGGCCTTTCAATGAGCAGTTCTTC	CASSRPSGPFNEQFF
TRBV30	.	TRBJ2-5	once	TGTGCCTGGAGTCCCCTCGTGGACCAAGAGACCCAGTACTTC	CAWSPLVDQETQYF
TRBV4-1	TRBD1	TRBJ2-7	.	TGCGCCAGCAGCCAACCGGGACAGGGGAGGGGTGAGCAGTACTTC	CASSQPGQGRGEQYF
TRBV20-1	.	TRBJ2-4	.	TGCAGTGTCCCCGGACAAGTAGCCAAAAACATTCAGTACTTC	CSVPGQVAKNIQYF
TRBV2	.	TRBJ1-1	.	TGTGCCAGCGCCGTGAGAGGGATGGAGACTGAAGCTTTCTTT	CASAVRGMETEAFF
TRBV12-3/TRBV12-4	.	TRBJ1-1	.	TGTGCCAGCAGCCTAGACTCTAAAGCTTTCTTT	CASSLDSKAFF
TRBV12-3/TRBV12-4	.	TRBJ1-1	.	TGTGCCAGCAGCGGGAGAAGTCTTAGTGAAGCTTTCTTT	CASSGRSLSEAFF